The 20 T cell receptor beta chains given below trace back to one sample, sequenced in a study of OX40 agonist ivuxolimab in advanced cancers. Profiling relied on immunoSEQ multiplex PCR, and the TCRdb table lists in-frame clones only, not all of them. The sample has about 89,000 clones, more than 75% seen once. The source material was CD4+ or CD8+ T cells sorted from blood, sampled in a trial of the OX40 agonist ivuxolimab. These receptors were collected from an adult with an advanced solid tumor such as melanoma, head and neck, liver or kidney cancer.

This clone was observed once. The rearrangement links TRBV28 to TRBJ1-2; a weak D match, TRBD1 (6 bases). This CDR3 region has 16 residues. Per the germline V gene, CDR1 is MDHEN and CDR2 is SYDVKM. V was cut by 2 bases and J by 13 bases, with 26 bases left in between. DNA for the CDR3: TGTGCCAGCAGTTTACGGTCCGCGAAACTCGACAGGTATACCACCTTC. Protein product: CASSLRSAKLDRYTTF.

The chain joins TRBV5-4 to TRBJ2-5; 7 bases are shared with TRBD1. The CDR3 loop spans 13 amino acids. Germline V gives CDR1 SGHNT, CDR2 YYREEE (reference sequence). V dropped 4 bases and J dropped 5; count of bases not matched to a gene: 5. The CDR3 loop reads CASSTQGLETQYF. The CDR3 bases are TGTGCCAGCAGCACACAGGGGTTGGAGACCCAGTACTTC.

This clone has a single count. The chain employs TRBV18 and TRBJ2-5; TRBD2 is a possible D gene (7 bases). V was clipped by 6 bases and J by 5 bases, with 19 bases between them. The CDR3 totals 15 residues. Germline V gives CDR1 KGHSH, CDR2 LQKENI. The CDR3 bases are TGTGCCAGCTCGACGGACACGGGGGGCTGGGAGACCCAGTACTTC. Protein sequence: CASSTDTGGWETQYF.

This chain joins TRBV19 and TRBJ1-2; unclear D gene. Germline lookup yields CDR1 LNHDA and CDR2 SQIVND (reference sequence). Trimming cost V 0 bases and J 2 bases, with 10 bases left between them. This CDR3 has 15 residues. CDR3 protein: CASSIDRTANYGYTF. The CDR3 DNA reads TGTGCCAGTAGTATAGATCGGACGGCCAACTATGGCTACACCTTC.

The V call is TRBV10-2, the J call TRBJ1-4, with D unresolved. There are 13 residues in the CDR3. Trimming took off 1 base at V and 7 bases at J, with 7 bases between the two ends. Germline-derived CDR1 and CDR2 are WSHSY and SAAADI. The CDR3 loop reads CASSEYVSEKLFF. The DNA for the CDR3 is TGCGCCAGCAGTGAGTACGTCTCTGAAAAACTGTTTTTT.

V usage is TRBV4-3 and J usage is TRBJ1-1; D may be TRBD1 (6 bases). This CDR3 has 15 amino acids. CDR1 LGHNA and CDR2 YSLEER come from the germline V gene. V was shortened by 1 base and J by 1 base, with 10 bases between the two germline ends. CDR3 nucleotide sequence: TGCGCCAGCAGCCAAGGGGGGGCCGGGAACACTGAAGCTTTCTTT. It yields the protein CASSQGGAGNTEAFF.

The chain combines TRBV7-6 with TRBJ2-5, with unresolved D. This CDR3 has 15 amino acids. Germline values: CDR1 SGHVS, CDR2 FNYEAQ. With 2 bases removed from V and 5 bases from J, the gap between germline ends came to 15 bases. CDR3 sequence: CASSLRSNPLETQYF. CDR3 nucleotides: TGTGCCAGCAGCTTACGCAGTAACCCCCTGGAGACCCAGTACTTC.

This chain joins TRBV7-2 and TRBJ2-7, with 9 bases identical to TRBD1. The V and J ends lost 5 bases and 3 bases, in that order; junction bases with no gene match: 14. Looked up from germline, CDR1 is SGHTA and CDR2 is FQGNSA. This CDR3 contains 17 residues. CDR3 amino acids: CASSAPGQGGPRYEQYF. The DNA of the CDR3 is TGTGCCAGCAGCGCGCCGGGACAGGGTGGGCCCCGCTACGAGCAGTACTTC.

This chain joins TRBV4-3 and TRBJ2-2; no reliable D call. CDR3 size: 15 residues. V was clipped by 4 bases and J by 0 bases, with 9 bases between them. Germline V CDR1 and CDR2: LGHNA, YSLEER. The CDR3 region is CASSRDKANTGELFF. The CDR3 nucleotides read TGCGCCAGCAGCCGTGACAAGGCGAACACCGGGGAGCTGTTTTTT.

The chain has TRBV6-5 and TRBJ2-7; perhaps TRBD2 as D (5 bases). The CDR3 extends over 13 amino acids. Germline V gives CDR1 MNHEY, CDR2 SVGAGI. The V end was cut by 7 bases, the J end by 3 bases, with 13 bases between. CDR3 protein: CASTSGSYYEQYF. The CDR3 DNA is TGTGCCAGCACCTCGGGGTCATACTACGAGCAGTACTTC.

This clone was picked up one time. The V and J genes are TRBV4-3 and TRBJ2-7; the match to TRBD2 covers 7 bases. The CDR3 is 17 residues long. CDR1 is LGHNA and CDR2 is YSLEER in the germline V gene. V lost 1 base, J lost 3 bases, and 12 bases stayed unmatched. CDR3 DNA: TGCGCCAGCAGCCAAGTATGGGCCGCGGGGGACCACTACGAGCAGTACTTC. This gives the protein CASSQVWAAGDHYEQYF.

The chain carries TRBV10-3 and TRBJ2-2; 12 bases match TRBD2. Per germline, CDR1 ENHRY and CDR2 SYGVKD. V lost 5 bases to trimming and J lost 5 bases; unmatched junction nucleotides: 3. The CDR3 contains 15 residues. The CDR3 sequence is CAISTGTSGTGELFF. In nucleotides, the CDR3 is TGTGCCATCAGTACCGGGACTAGCGGGACCGGGGAGCTGTTTTTT.

V gene TRBV23-1 combines with J gene TRBJ2-4; 7 positions agree with TRBD1. TRBV23-1 is sorted into the ORF group, with uncertain function. CDR3 length: 18 amino acids. J lost 5 bases, V lost 4 bases, and 17 bases had no gene match. Here the CDR3 reads CASSLHSARTGFQNIQYF. The CDR3 nucleotides read TGCGCCAGCAGTCTACATTCTGCTAGGACAGGATTTCAAAACATTCAGTACTTC.

V gene TRBV30 combines with J gene TRBJ2-7; possibly TRBD2 for D (5 bases). CDR3 length: 11 residues. The germline V gene has CDR1 GTSNPN and CDR2 SVGIG (reference sequence). With 0 bases removed from V and 6 bases from J, the gap between germline ends came to 6 bases. The CDR3 here is CAWSVLGEQYF. The CDR3, as DNA: TGTGCCTGGAGTGTACTAGGCGAGCAGTACTTC.

This chain uses TRBV18 with TRBJ1-1, with 7 bases aligning to TRBD1. This CDR3 spans 15 amino acids. The V and J ends lost 3 bases and 4 bases, in that order; junction bases with no gene match: 8. Germline assignment: CDR1 KGHSH and CDR2 LQKENI. The CDR3 sequence: CASSPRQGEGTEAFF. Here the CDR3 DNA reads TGTGCCAGCTCACCTAGACAGGGAGAGGGCACTGAAGCTTTCTTT. The full variable domain, its missing parts supplied by reference TRBV18 and TRBJ1-1, is NAGVMQNPRHLVRRRGQEARLRCSPMKGHSHVYWYRQLPEEGLKFMVYLQKENIIDESGMPKERFSAEFPKEGPSILRIQQVVRGDSAAYFCASSPRQGEGTEAFFGQGTRLTVV.

This sequence joins TRBV5-1 and TRBJ2-1; D is undetermined. Germline values: CDR1 SGHRS, CDR2 YFSETQ. Deletions cut 1 base from V and 1 base from J, with 15 bases between. The length of the CDR3 is 17 residues. The CDR3, as DNA: TGCGCCAGCAGCTTGACCAAGGGTAGTGGATCCTACAATGAGCAGTTCTTC. Its translation: CASSLTKGSGSYNEQFF.

This clone has only one observation. This chain links TRBV12-5 with TRBJ2-1; the D gene is possibly TRBD1 (5 bases). V gave up 6 bases and J gave up 5 bases, with 8 bases separating them. The CDR3 runs 12 residues. CDR1 LGHNT and CDR2 FRNRAP come from the germline V gene. CDR3 amino acids: CASGLRDNEQFF. CDR3 nucleotide sequence: TGTGCTAGTGGCCTCAGGGACAATGAGCAGTTCTTC.

The rearrangement links TRBV18 to TRBJ2-1, with TRBD2 identical over 7 bases. CDR1 KGHSH and CDR2 LQKENI come from the germline V gene. V dropped 1 base and J dropped 2; count of bases not matched to a gene: 5. The CDR3 covers 16 residues. CDR3 coding DNA: TGTGCCAGCTCACCACTGACGGGAGGCCCCTACAATGAGCAGTTCTTC. Amino acids: CASSPLTGGPYNEQFF.

The chain employs TRBV7-2 and TRBJ2-2; 8 bases align to TRBD1. With V trimmed by 5 bases and J by 5 bases, 7 bases remained unmatched. CDR3 size: 15 residues. Germline V CDR1 and CDR2: SGHTA, FQGNSA. CDR3 coding DNA: TGTGCCAGCAGCACCGTAACAGGGGGTACCGGGGAGCTGTTTTTT. It encodes CASSTVTGGTGELFF. The complete variable domain, with remaining parts taken from reference TRBV7-2 and TRBJ2-2, reads GAGVSQSPSNKVTEKGKDVELRCDPISGHTALYWYRQSLGQGLEFLIYFQGNSAPDKSGLPSDRFSAERTGGSVSTLTIQRTQQEDSAVYLCASSTVTGGTGELFFGEGSRLTVL.

The chain has TRBV19 and TRBJ1-4, with 8 bases matching TRBD1. CDR1 and CDR2 from the germline V gene are LNHDA and SQIVND (reference sequence). CDR3 size: 14 residues. The V segment lost 4 bases and the J segment 8 bases; nucleotides outside the gene matches: 6. For the CDR3, the DNA is TGTGCCAGTAGTAAAACGGACAGGGAGGAAAAACTGTTTTTT. Translated, it gives CASSKTDREEKLFF.